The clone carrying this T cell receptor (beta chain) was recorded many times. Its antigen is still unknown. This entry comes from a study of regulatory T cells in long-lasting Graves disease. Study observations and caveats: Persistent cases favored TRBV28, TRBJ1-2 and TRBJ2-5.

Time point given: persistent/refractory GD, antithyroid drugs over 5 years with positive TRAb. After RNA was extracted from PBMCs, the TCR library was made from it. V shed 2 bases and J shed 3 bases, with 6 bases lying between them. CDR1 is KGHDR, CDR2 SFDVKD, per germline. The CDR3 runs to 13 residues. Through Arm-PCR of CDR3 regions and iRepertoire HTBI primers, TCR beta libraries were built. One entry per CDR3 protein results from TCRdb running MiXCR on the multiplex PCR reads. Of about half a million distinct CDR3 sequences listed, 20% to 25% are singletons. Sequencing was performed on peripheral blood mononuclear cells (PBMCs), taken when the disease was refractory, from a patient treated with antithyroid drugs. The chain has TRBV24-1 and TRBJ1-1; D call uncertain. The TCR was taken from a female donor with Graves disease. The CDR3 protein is CATSDSSYTEAFF. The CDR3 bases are TGTGCCACCAGTGATTCCAGTTACACTGAAGCTTTCTTT.